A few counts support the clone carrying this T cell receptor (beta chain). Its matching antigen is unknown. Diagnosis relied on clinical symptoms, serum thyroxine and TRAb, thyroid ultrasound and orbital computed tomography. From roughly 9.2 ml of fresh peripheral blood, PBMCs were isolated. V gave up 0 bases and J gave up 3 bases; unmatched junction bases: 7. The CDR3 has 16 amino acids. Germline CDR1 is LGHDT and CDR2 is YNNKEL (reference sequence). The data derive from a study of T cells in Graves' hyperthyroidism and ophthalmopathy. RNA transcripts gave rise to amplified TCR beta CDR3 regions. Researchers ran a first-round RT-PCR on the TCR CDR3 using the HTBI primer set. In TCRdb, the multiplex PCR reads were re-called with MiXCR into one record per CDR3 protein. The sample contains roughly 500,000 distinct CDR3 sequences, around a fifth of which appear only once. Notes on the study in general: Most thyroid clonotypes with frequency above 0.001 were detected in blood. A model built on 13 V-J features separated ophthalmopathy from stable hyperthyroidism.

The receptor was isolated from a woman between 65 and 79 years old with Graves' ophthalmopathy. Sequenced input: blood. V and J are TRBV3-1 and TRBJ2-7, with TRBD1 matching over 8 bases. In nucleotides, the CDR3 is TGTGCCAGCAGCCAAGATTTCAGGGGGCCGGGCTACGAGCAGTACTTC. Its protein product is CASSQDFRGPGYEQYF.